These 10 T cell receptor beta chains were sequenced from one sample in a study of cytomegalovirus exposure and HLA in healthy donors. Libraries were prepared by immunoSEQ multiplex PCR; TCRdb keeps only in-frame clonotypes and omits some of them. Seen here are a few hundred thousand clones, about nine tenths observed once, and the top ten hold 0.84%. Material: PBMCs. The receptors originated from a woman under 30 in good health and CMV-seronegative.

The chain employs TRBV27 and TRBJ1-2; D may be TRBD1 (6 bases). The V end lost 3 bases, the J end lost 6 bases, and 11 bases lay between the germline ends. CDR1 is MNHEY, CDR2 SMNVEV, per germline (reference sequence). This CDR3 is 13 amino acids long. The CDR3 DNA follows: TGTGCCAGCAGTTTGAGGACAGACGATGGCTACACCTTC. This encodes CASSLRTDDGYTF.

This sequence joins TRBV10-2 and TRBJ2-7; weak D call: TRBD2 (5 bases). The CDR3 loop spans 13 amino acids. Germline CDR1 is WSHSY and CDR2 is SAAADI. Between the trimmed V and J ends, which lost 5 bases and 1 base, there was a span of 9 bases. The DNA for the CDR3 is TGCGCCAGCAGTCTTAGCGTTTCCTACGAGCAGTACTTC. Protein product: CASSLSVSYEQYF.

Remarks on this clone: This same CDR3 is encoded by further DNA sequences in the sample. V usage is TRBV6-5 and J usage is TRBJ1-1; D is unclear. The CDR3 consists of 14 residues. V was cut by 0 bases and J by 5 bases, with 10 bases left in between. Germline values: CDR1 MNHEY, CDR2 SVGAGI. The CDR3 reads CASSYSEGGTEAFF. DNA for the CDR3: TGTGCCAGCAGTTACTCGGAGGGTGGAACTGAAGCTTTCTTT.

In nucleotides, the CDR3 is TGTGCCAGCAGTCCCGCGATTGGGCAGAGCTCCTACGAGCAGTACTTC. It codes for CASSPAIGQSSYEQYF. This rearrangement joins TRBV28 to TRBJ2-7; D unresolved. Trimming left V 5 bases short and J 0 bases short, with 17 bases between. This CDR3 has 16 amino acids. Germline-derived CDR1 and CDR2 are MDHEN and SYDVKM. Full variable domain (rest looked up from reference TRBV28 and TRBJ2-7): DVKVTQSSRYLVKRTGEKVFLECVQDMDHENMFWYRQDPGLGLRLIYFSYDVKMKEKGDIPEGYSVSREKKERFSLILESASTNQTSMYLCASSPAIGQSSYEQYFGPGTRLTVT.

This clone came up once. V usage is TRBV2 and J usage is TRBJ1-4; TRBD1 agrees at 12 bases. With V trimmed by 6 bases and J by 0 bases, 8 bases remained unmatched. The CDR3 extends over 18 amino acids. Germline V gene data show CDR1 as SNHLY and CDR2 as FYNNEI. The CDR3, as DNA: TGTGCCAGCAGCTCCCAGGGACAGGGGGCTGCAACTAATGAAAAACTGTTTTTT. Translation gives CASSSQGQGAATNEKLFF.

DNA of the CDR3: TGTGCCAGCAGCTCCATAGGCACAGATACGCAGTATTTT. It codes for CASSSIGTDTQYF. The chain joins TRBV7-2 to TRBJ2-3, with D unresolved. Germline-derived CDR1 and CDR2 are SGHTA and FQGNSA. Deletions cut 4 bases from V and 1 base from J, with 6 bases between. The CDR3 runs 13 residues.

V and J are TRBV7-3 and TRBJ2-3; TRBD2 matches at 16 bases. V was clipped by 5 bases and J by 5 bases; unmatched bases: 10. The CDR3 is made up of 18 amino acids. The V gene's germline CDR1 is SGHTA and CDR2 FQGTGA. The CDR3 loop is CASSPGLAGGPGGDTQYF. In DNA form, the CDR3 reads TGTGCCAGCAGCCCGGGACTAGCGGGAGGGCCGGGTGGAGATACGCAGTATTTT.

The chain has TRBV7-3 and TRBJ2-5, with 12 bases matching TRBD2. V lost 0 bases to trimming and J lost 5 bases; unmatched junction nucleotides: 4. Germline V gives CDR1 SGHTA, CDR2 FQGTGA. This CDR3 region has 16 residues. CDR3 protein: CASSLTTSGRGETQYF. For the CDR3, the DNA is TGTGCCAGCAGCTTAACGACTAGCGGGAGAGGGGAGACCCAGTACTTC. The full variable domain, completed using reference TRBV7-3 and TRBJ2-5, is GAGVSQTPSNKVTEKGKYVELRCDPISGHTALYWYRQSLGQGPEFLIYFQGTGAADDSGLPNDRFFAVRPEGSVSTLKIQRTERGDSAVYLCASSLTTSGRGETQYFGPGTRLLVL.

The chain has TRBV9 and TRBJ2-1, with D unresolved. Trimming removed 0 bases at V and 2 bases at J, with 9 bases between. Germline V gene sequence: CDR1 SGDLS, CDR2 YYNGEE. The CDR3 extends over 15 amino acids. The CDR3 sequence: CASSVGPAPYNEQFF. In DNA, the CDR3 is TGTGCCAGCAGCGTAGGCCCCGCGCCCTACAATGAGCAGTTCTTC.

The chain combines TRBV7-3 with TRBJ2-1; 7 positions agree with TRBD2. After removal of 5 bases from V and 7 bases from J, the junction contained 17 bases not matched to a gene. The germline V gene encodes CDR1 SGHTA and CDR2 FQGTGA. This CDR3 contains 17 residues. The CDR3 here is CASSPQRAGPGGNEQFF. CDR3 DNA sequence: TGTGCCAGCAGCCCCCAACGAGCGGGACCCGGGGGTAATGAGCAGTTCTTC. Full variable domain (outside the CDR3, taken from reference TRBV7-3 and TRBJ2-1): GAGVSQTPSNKVTEKGKYVELRCDPISGHTALYWYRQSLGQGPEFLIYFQGTGAADDSGLPNDRFFAVRPEGSVSTLKIQRTERGDSAVYLCASSPQRAGPGGNEQFFGPGTRLTVL.